Below, one T cell receptor (beta chain) is given with its context. Germline is not matched at one junction end, which may reflect a read error. The germline V gene has CDR1 SEHNR and CDR2 FQNEAQ (reference sequence). This CDR3 contains 13 residues. The method was immunoSEQ multiplex PCR; TCRdb's version includes in-frame clones alone and lacks a portion of them. The sample yields about 33,000 clones, approximately 89% seen once. This entry belongs to a study of OX40 agonist ivuxolimab in advanced cancers. About the study: With a range of roughly 20 to 85, age averaged approximately 60 years, and around 80% were male.

The clonotype originates from an adult with an advanced solid tumor such as melanoma, head and neck, liver or kidney cancer. The sequences come from CD4+ or CD8+ T cells sorted from blood, collected in a trial of the OX40 agonist ivuxolimab. V usage is TRBV7-9 and J usage is TRBJ2-3; the match to TRBD1 covers 7 bases. In DNA, the CDR3 is TGTGCCAGCAGCTTTACCTCTGACGGACAGGAAGTCTTT. Translation: CASSFTSDGQEVF. Full variable domain (missing parts from reference TRBV7-9 and TRBJ2-3): DTGVSQNPRHKITKRGQNVTFRCDPISEHNRLYWYRQTLGQGPEFLTYFQNEAQLEKSRLLSDRFSAERPKGSFSTLEIQRTEQGDSAMYLCASSFTSDGQEVFGPGTRLTVL.